This TCR beta chain was retrieved from a study of shared clonotypes between healthy human individuals (dated by TCRdb to about 2020). Looking at the study overall: Three men and a couple of women, aged 18 to 49 years, made up the cohort. Per donor, three plates each were used for CD4 naive and CD4 memory, two for CD8 naive, and one for CD8 memory. The study deeply sequenced blood TCR repertoires of about 5 healthy adults to estimate repertoire size and the extent of clonotype sharing between individuals. To increase sequencing depth and limit assay-specific biases, different laboratories used diverse techniques to prepare libraries and sequence TCR repertoires. Each donor's leukapheresis produced roughly between roughly 0.9 and 8.9 billion PBMCs.

Healthy HIV-negative adults with no recently reported acute infections or vaccinations were included as donors. All donors were Caucasian adults living in Nashville, Tennessee, USA. CD4+ T cells were enriched by magnetic negative selection; naive cells were then positively selected on CD45RA, and the negative fraction formed the memory subset. Blood was obtained by leukapheresis, after which PBMCs were separated by Ficoll-Histopaque density gradient centrifugation and cryopreserved in liquid nitrogen vapor phase. Analytical flow cytometry was used to check the purity and quantity of every magnetically sorted T cell population. Genomic DNA was isolated from every sorted fraction and measured by UV absorbance on a Nanodrop 2000c. Beyond this particular receptor, the publication reports: Because the study included a small number of donors, the genetic and exposure-history diversity represented was limited. Compared with non-shared clonotypes, the clonotypes found in all four sorted-subset donors had higher generation probabilities. Even with the large sequencing depth, rarefaction of the sorted-subset datasets indicated that sequencing was incomplete. Sampling was restricted to blood, and TCR repertoires in tissue are likely to differ from TCR repertoires in blood. Pairwise subsampling led to the expectation that sequencing depth would affect the degree of clonotype sharing among donors. Estimated clonotype richness was generally larger for naive than for memory subsets. Sharing across a few donors was observed for roughly 5% of naive CD4, over 3% of naive CD8, about 2.3% of memory CD4, and approximately 0.41% of memory CD8 clonotypes.

Using the deep immunoSEQ assay, TCR CDR3 regions were amplified from genomic DNA by multiplex PCR. Extracted genomic DNA from each cell subset was distributed evenly across all wells of several immunoSEQ 96-well plates, and each plate was treated as a replicate. For sorted subsets, each replicate PCR was loaded with around 200 ng genomic DNA, equivalent to about 30,000 T cell genomes. Purified libraries were measured with a Qubit 3.0 fluorometer, size-checked on a Bioanalyzer 2100, and measured again with the KAPA Library Quantification kit. Each immunoSEQ 96-well plate was sequenced on its own single-read 150-cycle Illumina NextSeq 550 flow cell. For the original study's pipeline: Because the immunoSEQ output held only junctional sequences and lacked quality scores, the filtering could not match the filtering applied to full-length reads. Sequences were annotated with PyIR, a Python wrapper for IgBLAST v1.9, using IMGT germline references to assign V/J genes and CDR3. Reads with weak V/J assignments (E-value above 1e-6), missing CDR3, stop codons, out-of-frame junctions, or ambiguous translated residues were removed. V3J clonotypes were defined as sequences sharing an identical inferred V gene, J gene, and CDR3 amino acid sequence. Percentage overlap between repertoires was computed as shared unique clonotypes divided by the size of the smaller repertoire. Three approaches were used to assess repertoire richness: RTK rarefaction, the Chao1 estimator, and Recon v2.1 estimates of unobserved clonotypes. Generation probabilities were computed with OLGA for all TCRbeta clonotypes obtained by the gDNA method from a handful of donors. The source is immuneACCESS, and TCRdb retained only in-frame sequences with V and J called. Part of the clones is not carried over; for the studies checked, unresolved V genes explain less than half of this, and the remainder is unexplained. Clone size and V and J calls were adopted from that table, with D and trimming inferred from the DNA. The sample contains 2.3 million or so clones, over 85% of them found a single time. The ten top clones hold 0.39% of the sample.

A remark on this clone: There is no known antigen for this receptor. No per-base quality is available; no much larger clone lies one base away.

The germline V end is reduced by 4 bases and the J end by 3 bases; junction bases left unmatched: 8. The CDR3 runs 15 amino acids, cysteine and phenylalanine included. The read is trimmed to its CDR3 DNA, 45 bases read in frame from base 1. CDR1 and CDR2, per the germline V gene, are MNHNS and SASEGT. Sequences were obtained from naive CD4+ T cells from PBMCs. Reading the label with the study, this specimen's cell subset or site is: CD45RA+ positively selected. This receptor was identified in a man in his late teens or twenties in good health. Some clones in this sample may be carry-over from other donors' samples. The rearrangement joined TRBV6-1 to TRBJ2-7; 8 middle bases align to TRBD2. The DNA sequence follows: TGTGCCAGCAGTGCCCAGGGACTAGGGGGCTACGAGCAGTACTTC. Its translation reads: CASSAQGLGGYEQYF.